The following is a T cell receptor (beta chain) sequence with its context. The sample is drawn from a study of blood T cell repertoires in COVID-19. For the study at large: Samples taken during acute and convalescent COVID-19 were collected in the United States, Italy and Spain.

V lost 2 bases and J lost 1, with 6 bases in between. The CDR3 spans 14 residues. Germline loops: CDR1 LGHDT, CDR2 YNNKEL (reference sequence). The data were produced by immunoSEQ multiplex PCR, yet TCRdb's version contains in-frame clones alone and is incomplete. The sample comprises about 120,000 clones, 85% to 90% of which are singletons, and 0.88% rests with the top ten. The receptor comes from a woman aged 45-65 years with active or convalescent COVID-19. The chain combines TRBV3-1 (or the pseudogene TRBV3-2) with TRBJ2-1, with D uncertain. Sequencing was performed on peripheral blood. This CDR3 reads CASSQYSSYNEQFF. The CDR3 nucleotides are TGTGCCAGCAGCCAATACAGTTCCTACAATGAGCAGTTCTTC.